This T cell receptor beta chain was sequenced during a study of blood T cell repertoires in COVID-19. Germline V gives CDR1 SGHTA, CDR2 FQGNSA. The CDR3 runs to 14 residues. The germline V and J ends were trimmed by 5 bases and 2 bases, with 13 bases remaining between them. Seattle patients were enrolled while actively infected and followed longitudinally. The protocol was immunoSEQ multiplex PCR, while the TCRdb copy is restricted to in-frame clones and leaves out a portion. Among approximately 77,000 clones listed, 70% to 90% were seen once. The chain carries TRBV7-2 and TRBJ2-7, with D hard to call. The sequence derives from a man aged 50-60 years with COVID-19, enrolled during active disease. Material: peripheral blood. CDR3 residues: CASSPWAGPYEQYF. The CDR3 DNA reads TGTGCCAGCAGCCCCTGGGCAGGCCCCTACGAGCAGTACTTC. The full variable domain, rest sourced from reference TRBV7-2 and TRBJ2-7, is GAGVSQSPSNKVTEKGKDVELRCDPISGHTALYWYRQSLGQGLEFLIYFQGNSAPDKSGLPSDRFSAERTGGSVSTLTIQRTQQEDSAVYLCASSPWAGPYEQYFGPGTRLTVT.